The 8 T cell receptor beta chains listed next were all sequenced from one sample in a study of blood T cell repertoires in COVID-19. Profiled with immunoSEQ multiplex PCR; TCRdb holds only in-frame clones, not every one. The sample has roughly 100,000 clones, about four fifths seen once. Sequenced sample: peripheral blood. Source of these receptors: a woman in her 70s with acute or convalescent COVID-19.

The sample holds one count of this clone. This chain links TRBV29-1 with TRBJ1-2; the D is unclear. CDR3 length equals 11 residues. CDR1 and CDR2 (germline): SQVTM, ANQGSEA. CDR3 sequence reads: CVLRENYGYTF. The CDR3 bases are TGCGTATTAAGGGAGAACTATGGCTACACCTTC.

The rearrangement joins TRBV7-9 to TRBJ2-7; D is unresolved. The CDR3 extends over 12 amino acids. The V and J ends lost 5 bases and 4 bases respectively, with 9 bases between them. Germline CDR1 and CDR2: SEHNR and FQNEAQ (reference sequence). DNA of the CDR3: TGTGCCAGCAGCCTCGGGTCGTACGAGCAGTACTTC. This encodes CASSLGSYEQYF.

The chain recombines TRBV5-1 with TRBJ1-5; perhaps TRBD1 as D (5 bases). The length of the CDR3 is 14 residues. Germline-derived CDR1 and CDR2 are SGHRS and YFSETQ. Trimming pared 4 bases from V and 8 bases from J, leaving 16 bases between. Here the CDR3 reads CASSLRGGVEPQHF. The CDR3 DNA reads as TGCGCCAGCAGCCTCCGCGGGGGAGTTGAGCCCCAGCATTTT.

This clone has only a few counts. In nucleotides, the CDR3 is TGTGCCAGCAGCCAAGGGCGGGGACCCTCCTACGAGCAGTACTTC. Its translation: CASSQGRGPSYEQYF. The genes are TRBV4-2 and TRBJ2-7; D might be TRBD2 (6 bases). Trimming pared 1 base from V and 0 bases from J, leaving 10 bases between. Germline CDR1 is LGHNA and CDR2 is YNFKEQ. The CDR3 contains 15 residues.

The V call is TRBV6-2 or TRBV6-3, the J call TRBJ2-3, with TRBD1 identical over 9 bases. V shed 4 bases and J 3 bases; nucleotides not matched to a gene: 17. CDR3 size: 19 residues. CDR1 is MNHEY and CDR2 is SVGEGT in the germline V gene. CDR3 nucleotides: TGTGCCAGCAGTTCCCCACAGGGGGCGTTGTCTTACTGGACAGATACGCAGTATTTT. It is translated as CASSSPQGALSYWTDTQYF.

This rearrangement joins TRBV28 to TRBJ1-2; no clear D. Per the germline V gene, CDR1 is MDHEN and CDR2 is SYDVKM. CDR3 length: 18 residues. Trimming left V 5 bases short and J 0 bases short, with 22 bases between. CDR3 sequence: CASSPSHLRTVANYGYTF. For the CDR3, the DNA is TGTGCCAGCAGTCCTTCACACCTCAGAACAGTAGCTAACTATGGCTACACCTTC.

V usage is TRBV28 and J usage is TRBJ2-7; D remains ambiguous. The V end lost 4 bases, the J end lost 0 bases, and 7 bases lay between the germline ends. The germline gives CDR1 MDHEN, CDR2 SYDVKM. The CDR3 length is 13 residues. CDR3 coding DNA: TGTGCCAGCAGTTCCCCGGGCTCCTACGAGCAGTACTTC. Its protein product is CASSSPGSYEQYF.

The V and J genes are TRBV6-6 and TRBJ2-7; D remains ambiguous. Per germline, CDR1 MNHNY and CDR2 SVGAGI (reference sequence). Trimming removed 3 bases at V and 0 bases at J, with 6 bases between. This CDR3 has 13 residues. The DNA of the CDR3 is TGTGCCAGCAGTTATTACGGCTCCTACGAGCAGTACTTC. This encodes CASSYYGSYEQYF.